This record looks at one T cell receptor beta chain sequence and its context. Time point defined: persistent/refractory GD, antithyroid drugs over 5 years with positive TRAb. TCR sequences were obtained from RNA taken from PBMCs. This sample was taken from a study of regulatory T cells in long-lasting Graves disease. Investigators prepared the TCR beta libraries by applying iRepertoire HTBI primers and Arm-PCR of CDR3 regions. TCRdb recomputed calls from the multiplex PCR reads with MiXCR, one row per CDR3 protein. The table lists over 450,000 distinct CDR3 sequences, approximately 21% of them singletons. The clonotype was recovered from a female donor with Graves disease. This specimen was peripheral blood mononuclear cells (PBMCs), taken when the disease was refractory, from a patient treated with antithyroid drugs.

CDR3 loop: CATSAAGTGTDTQYF. CDR3 DNA sequence: TGTGCCACCAGTGCGGCAGGGACGGGCACAGATACGCAGTATTTT. The rearrangement uses TRBV24-1 and TRBJ2-3; either TRBD1 or TRBD2 may supply D (5 bases each). The CDR3 length is 15 residues. Trimming took off 5 bases at V and 1 base at J, with 12 bases between the two ends. The germline V gene encodes CDR1 KGHDR and CDR2 SFDVKD.